This T cell receptor beta chain comes out of a study of TIL therapy for anti-PD-1-resistant metastatic lung cancer. Sequencing used immunoSEQ v3. Sequencing was performed with immunoSEQ multiplex PCR; in TCRdb, only in-frame clones are kept and a portion is missing. There are some 18,000 clones in the sample; approximately 83% occur only once, and 2.2% lies in the top ten. A few counts support this clone. As for time point: pre-treatment sample, taken before nivolumab and TIL therapy. The CDR3 length is 15 residues. V was pared by 3 bases and J by 0 bases, with 11 bases between. CDR1 is LNHDA, CDR2 SQIVND, per germline (reference sequence).

This clonotype was sampled from a person aged 25 to 80 with non-small cell lung cancer. The starting material was blood, obtained at baseline. The rearrangement links TRBV19 to TRBJ1-1; D is unresolved. DNA of the CDR3: TGTGCCAGTAGTATCGTCAAGGTATTGAACACTGAAGCTTTCTTT. It translates to CASSIVKVLNTEAFF.